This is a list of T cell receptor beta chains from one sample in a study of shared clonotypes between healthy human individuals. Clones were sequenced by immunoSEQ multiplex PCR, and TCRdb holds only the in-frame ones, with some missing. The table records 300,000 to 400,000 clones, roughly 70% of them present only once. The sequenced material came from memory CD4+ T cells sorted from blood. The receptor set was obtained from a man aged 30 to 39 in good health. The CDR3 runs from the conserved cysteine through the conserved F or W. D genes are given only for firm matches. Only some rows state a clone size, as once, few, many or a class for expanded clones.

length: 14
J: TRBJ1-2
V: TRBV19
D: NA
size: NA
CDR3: CASTTGSTSWSYTF
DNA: TGTGCCAGTACCACAGGGTCCACGTCATGGAGCTACACCTTC

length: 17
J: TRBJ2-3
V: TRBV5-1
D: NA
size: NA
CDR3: CASTLSPQGSGRDTQYF
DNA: TGCGCCAGCACCCTCTCCCCCCAGGGGTCGGGTCGGGATACGCAGTATTTT

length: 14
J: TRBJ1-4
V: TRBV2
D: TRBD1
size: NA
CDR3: CASKEGQGNEKLFF
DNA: TGTGCCAGCAAGGAGGGACAGGGAAATGAAAAACTGTTTTTT

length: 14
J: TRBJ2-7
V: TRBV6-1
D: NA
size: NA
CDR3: CASILGGRGAEQYF
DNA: TGTGCCAGCATCCTAGGGGGGAGGGGAGCCGAGCAGTACTTC

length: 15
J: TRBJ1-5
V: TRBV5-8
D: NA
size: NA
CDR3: CASSLGKVGSQPQHF
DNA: TGTGCCAGCAGCTTGGGCAAGGTAGGGAGTCAGCCCCAGCATTTT

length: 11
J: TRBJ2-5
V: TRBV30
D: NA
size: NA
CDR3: CAVGLGETQYF
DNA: TGTGCCGTGGGCCTAGGGGAGACCCAGTACTTC

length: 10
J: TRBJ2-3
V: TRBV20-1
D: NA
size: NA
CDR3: CSAGRDTQYF
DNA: TGCAGTGCAGGGCGTGATACGCAGTATTTT

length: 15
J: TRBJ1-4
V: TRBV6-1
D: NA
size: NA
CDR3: CASSGEDRTREKLFF
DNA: TGTGCCAGCAGTGGGGAGGACAGAACGAGGGAAAAACTGTTTTTT

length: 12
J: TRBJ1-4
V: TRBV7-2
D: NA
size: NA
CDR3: CASSFSGARLFF
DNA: TGTGCCAGCAGCTTTTCGGGAGCTCGGCTGTTTTTT

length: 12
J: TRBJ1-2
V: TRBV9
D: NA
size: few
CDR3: CASSVGDRGYTF
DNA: TGTGCCAGCAGCGTAGGGGATAGGGGCTACACCTTC

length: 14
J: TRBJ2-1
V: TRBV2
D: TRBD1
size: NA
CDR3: CASREYRQGNEQFF
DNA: TGTGCCAGCAGGGAATACCGACAGGGGAATGAGCAGTTCTTC

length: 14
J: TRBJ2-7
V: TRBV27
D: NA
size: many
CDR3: CASSPSMGPYEQYF
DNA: TGTGCCAGCAGTCCGAGTATGGGCCCCTACGAGCAGTACTTC

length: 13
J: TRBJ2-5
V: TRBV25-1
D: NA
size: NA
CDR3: CASSLHGGETQYF
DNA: TGTGCCAGCAGTCTACACGGCGGGGAGACCCAGTACTTC

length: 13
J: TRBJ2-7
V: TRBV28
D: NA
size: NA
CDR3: CASSSPPSYEQYF
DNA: TGTGCCAGCAGTTCTCCACCTTCCTACGAGCAGTACTTC

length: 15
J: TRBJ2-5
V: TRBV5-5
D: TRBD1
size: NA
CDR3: CASSSVGQGQETQYF
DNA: TGTGCCAGCAGCTCGGTCGGACAGGGCCAAGAGACCCAGTACTTC

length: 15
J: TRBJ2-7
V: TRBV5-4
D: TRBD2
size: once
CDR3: CASSYSAGGSYEQYF
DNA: TGTGCCAGCAGCTACTCGGCGGGAGGCTCCTACGAGCAGTACTTC